The rows below give T cell receptor beta chains drawn from one sample of a study of spatial heterogeneity in lung cancer. One entry per CDR3 protein, called by TCRdb with MiXCR from the 5' RACE reads. Of around 110,000 distinct CDR3 sequences in the sample, about 12% were seen once. This specimen was PBMCs, taken at follow-up. These receptors originate from a male donor with early-stage non-small cell lung cancer. The CDR3 runs from the conserved cysteine through the conserved F or W. A D gene is named only where the DNA matches it firmly. Clone sizes are given selectively: once, few, many, or a class where the clone is expanded.

>NA|TRBV11-2|TRBJ2-3|few
CASSQGRGGTDTQYF
TGTGCCAGCAGCCAGGGACGGGGTGGCACAGATACGCAGTATTTT
>NA|TRBV28|TRBJ2-5|NA
CASSSQGPSSRETQYF
TGTGCCAGCAGTTCTCAGGGGCCTAGCAGCCGAGAGACCCAGTACTTC
>NA|TRBV12-3/TRBV12-4|TRBJ1-2|many
CASSLDLWYGYTF
TGTGCCAGCAGCCTCGATCTTTGGTATGGCTACACCTTC
>NA|TRBV19|TRBJ2-1|once
CASSIQGRYEQFF
TGTGCCAGTAGTATACAGGGGAGGTATGAGCAGTTCTTC
>NA|TRBV5-1|TRBJ1-6|many
CASSLNLNSPLHF
TGCGCCAGCAGCTTGAATCTCAATTCACCCCTCCACTTT
>TRBD1|TRBV5-1|TRBJ1-2|many
CASSNQDRGGNYGYTF
TGCGCCAGCAGCAACCAGGACAGGGGTGGTAACTATGGCTACACCTTC
>NA|TRBV15|TRBJ1-1|NA
CATSSGRQAVNTEAFF
TGTGCCACCAGCAGCGGGCGGCAGGCCGTGAACACTGAAGCTTTCTTT
>NA|TRBV10-1|TRBJ2-7|many
CASSEGLGHEQYF
TGCGCCAGCAGTGAGGGTTTGGGCCACGAGCAGTACTTC
>NA|TRBV13|TRBJ1-6|many
CASKPGTSYNSPLHF
TGTGCCAGCAAACCGGGGACCTCCTATAATTCACCCCTCCACTTT
>NA|TRBV5-3|TRBJ2-2|few
CARSLLPGKDGELFF
TGTGCCAGAAGCCTCCTACCGGGGAAAGACGGGGAGCTGTTTTTT
>NA|TRBV18|TRBJ1-1|many
CASSRTNGNTEAFF
TGTGCCAGCTCACGAACCAATGGGAACACTGAAGCTTTCTTT